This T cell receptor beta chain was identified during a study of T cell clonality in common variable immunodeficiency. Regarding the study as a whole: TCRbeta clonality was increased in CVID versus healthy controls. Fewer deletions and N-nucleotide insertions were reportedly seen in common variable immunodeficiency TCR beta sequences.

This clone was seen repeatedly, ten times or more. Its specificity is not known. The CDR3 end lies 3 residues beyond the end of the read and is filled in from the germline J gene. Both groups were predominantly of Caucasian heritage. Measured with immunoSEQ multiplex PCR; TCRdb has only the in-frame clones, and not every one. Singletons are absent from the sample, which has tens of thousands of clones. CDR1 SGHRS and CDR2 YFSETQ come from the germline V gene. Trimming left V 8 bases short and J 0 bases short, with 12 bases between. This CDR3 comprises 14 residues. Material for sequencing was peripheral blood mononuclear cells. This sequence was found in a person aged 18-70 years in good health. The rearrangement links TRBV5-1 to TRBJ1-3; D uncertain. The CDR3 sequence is CASRQGNSGNTIYF. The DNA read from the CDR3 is TGCGCCAGTAGACAAGGCAACTCTGGAAACACC. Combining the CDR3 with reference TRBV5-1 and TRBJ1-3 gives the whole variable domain KAGVTQTPRYLIKTRGQQVTLSCSPISGHRSVSWYQQTPGQGLQFLFEYFSETQRNKGNFPGRFSGRQFSNSRSEMNVSTLELGDSALYLCASRQGNSGNTIYFGEGSWLTVV.